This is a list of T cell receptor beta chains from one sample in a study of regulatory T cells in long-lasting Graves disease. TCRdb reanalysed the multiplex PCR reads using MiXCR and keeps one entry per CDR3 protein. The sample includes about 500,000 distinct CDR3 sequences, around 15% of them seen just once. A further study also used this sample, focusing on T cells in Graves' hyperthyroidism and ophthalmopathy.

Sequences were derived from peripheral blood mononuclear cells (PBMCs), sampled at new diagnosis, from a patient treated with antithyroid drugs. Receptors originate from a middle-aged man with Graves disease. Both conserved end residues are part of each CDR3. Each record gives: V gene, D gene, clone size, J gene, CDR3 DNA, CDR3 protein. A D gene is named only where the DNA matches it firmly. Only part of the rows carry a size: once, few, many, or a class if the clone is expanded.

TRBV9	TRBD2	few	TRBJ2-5	TGTGCCAGCACCAACGGGGGGTCAGAGACCCAGTACTTC	CASTNGGSETQYF
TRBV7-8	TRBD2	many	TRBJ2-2	TGTGCCAGCAGCTCACACGAGCGGGAAGGCGGGGAGCTGTTTTTT	CASSSHEREGGELFF
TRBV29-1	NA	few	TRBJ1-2	TGCAGCGTTGAAGTAGGGATTAACTATGGCTACACCTTC	CSVEVGINYGYTF
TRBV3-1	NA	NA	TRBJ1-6	TGTGCCAGCAGCCAAGTTTTCCAGTATAATTCACCCCTCCACTTT	CASSQVFQYNSPLHF
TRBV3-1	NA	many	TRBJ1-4	TGTGCCAGCAGCCAATCCGCGGTGACGACTAATGAAAAACTGTTTTTT	CASSQSAVTTNEKLFF
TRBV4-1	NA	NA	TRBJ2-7	TGCGCCAGCAGCCAAGTTGACGTGCACTCCTACGAGCAGTACTTC	CASSQVDVHSYEQYF
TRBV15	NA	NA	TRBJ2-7	TGTGCCACCAGCCCCGACAGGACCTACGAGGGATTAAGGACTGCTACGGGGGACGAGCAGTACTTC	CATSPDRTYEGLRTATGDEQYF
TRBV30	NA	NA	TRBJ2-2	TGTGCCTGGAGTGTGGTGCAGCTGAACACCGGGGAGCTGTTTTTT	CAWSVVQLNTGELFF
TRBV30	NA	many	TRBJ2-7	TGTGCCTGGAGTAAAGGCAGGGACTACGAGCAGTACTTC	CAWSKGRDYEQYF
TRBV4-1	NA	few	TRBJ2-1	TGCGCCAGCAGCCCGACCCTCGAACGGCGCTCCTACAATGAGCAGTTCTTC	CASSPTLERRSYNEQFF
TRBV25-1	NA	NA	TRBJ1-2	TGTGCCAGCAGTGAACCGGCTCGCGGCTACACCTTC	CASSEPARGYTF
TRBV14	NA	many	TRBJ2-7	TGTGCCAGCAGCCAAGGTTCAGGGAGCTACGAGCAGTACTTC	CASSQGSGSYEQYF
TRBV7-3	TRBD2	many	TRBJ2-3	TGTGCCAGCAGCTTAGGCGGGAGTGATGGTTTTACGCAGTATTTT	CASSLGGSDGFTQYF
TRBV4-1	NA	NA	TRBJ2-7	TGCGCCAGCAGCCCAGGGGCGGAAGACGAGCAGTACTTC	CASSPGAEDEQYF
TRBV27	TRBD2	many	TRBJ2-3	TGTGCCAGCAGTTTAGGCTTAGCGGGAGTATTGGATACGCAGTATTTT	CASSLGLAGVLDTQYF
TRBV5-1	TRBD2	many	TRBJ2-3	TGCGCCAGCAGCTTGGCGAGCGGGAGTCGAGATACGCAGTATTTT	CASSLASGSRDTQYF
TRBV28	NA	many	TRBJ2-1	TGTGCCAGCAGTAAAACACCGGGACAAAGTAATAAGCAGTTCTTC	CASSKTPGQSNKQFF